These 23 T cell receptor beta chains were all obtained from the same sample, sequenced in a study of pediatric ulcerative colitis (dated by TCRdb to the late 2010s). The library relied on the immunoSEQ multiplex PCR assay. TCRdb obtained this table from immuneACCESS and retained in-frame rearrangements with V and J assigned. These tables miss some clones; where compared with another copy, unresolved V genes account for less than half of the shortfall, and the remainder is unexplained. The sample table records more than 45,000 clones; about 89% of these occur just once. The top ten hold approximately 1.5% of the sample. The specimen sequenced was blood. The receptors were gathered from a boy between 10 and 17 years old who was a control in a study of pediatric ulcerative colitis.

The chain has TRBV19 and TRBJ2-7, with D tentatively TRBD1 (5 bases). The CDR3 sequence is 14 residues long. Germline CDR1 reads LNHDA; CDR2 reads SQIVND (reference sequence). The V end was cut by 4 bases, the J end by 3 bases, with 13 bases between. The chain's CDR3 is CASSNRYWGYEQYF. In DNA, the CDR3 is TGTGCCAGTAGTAACAGGTATTGGGGCTACGAGCAGTACTTC.

V is TRBV7-2 and J is TRBJ1-4, with D possibly TRBD1 on 5 matching bases. V was shortened by 2 bases and J by 7 bases, with 14 bases between the two germline ends. There are 15 residues in the CDR3. Per the germline V gene, CDR1 is SGHTA and CDR2 is FQGNSA. Here the CDR3 reads CASSLMSPGIEKLFF. The CDR3 bases are TGTGCCAGCAGCTTAATGTCTCCAGGGATTGAAAAACTGTTTTTT.

This chain connects TRBV19 to TRBJ2-1; TRBD1 agrees at 9 bases. V was clipped by 7 bases and J by 6 bases; unmatched bases: 4. Germline V gene data show CDR1 as LNHDA and CDR2 as SQIVND (reference sequence). The CDR3 spans 13 residues. Here the CDR3 reads CASNRQGVNEQFF. In nucleotides, the CDR3 is TGTGCCAGTAATAGACAGGGGGTCAATGAGCAGTTCTTC.

There are a few counts of this clone. The chain is built from TRBV10-2 and TRBJ1-2; TRBD1 matches 8 bases. Trimming took 6 bases from V and 3 from J; bases not matched to a gene: 6. Germline CDR1 WSHSY, CDR2 SAAADI. This CDR3 is 14 amino acids long. The CDR3 DNA reads TGCGCCAGCAGGGAAACGGACAGGGACTATGGCTACACCTTC. It encodes CASRETDRDYGYTF.

This clone showed up just a few times. J is TRBJ1-5 and V is TRBV5-4; TRBD1 might be the D (5 bases). Trimming shortened V by 4 bases and J by 4 bases, and 9 bases separated the two germline ends. CDR1 SGHNT and CDR2 YYREEE come from the germline V gene (reference sequence). The CDR3 contains 13 residues. The CDR3 DNA follows: TGTGCCAGCAGCCCGGGGCTTAATCAGCCCCAGCATTTT. This sequence encodes CASSPGLNQPQHF.

The chain carries TRBV12-5 and TRBJ2-3; no clear D gene. V was clipped by 2 bases and J by 1 base, with 4 bases between them. Per germline, CDR1 LGHNT and CDR2 FRNRAP. The CDR3 loop spans 13 amino acids. CDR3 loop: CASGLTGTDTQYF. The CDR3 coding sequence is TGTGCTAGTGGTTTGACAGGCACAGATACGCAGTATTTT.

This clone was counted once. CDR3 sequence: CASRGTKNYEQYF. CDR3 DNA sequence: TGCGCCAGCAGAGGGACTAAGAACTACGAGCAGTACTTC. The chain carries TRBV10-1 and TRBJ2-7, with 7 bases matching TRBD2. The V and J ends lost 6 bases and 3 bases, in that order; junction bases with no gene match: 5. CDR3 length: 13 amino acids. Germline V gives CDR1 WNHNN, CDR2 SYGVQD (reference sequence).

The gene calls are TRBV19 and TRBJ1-5; unclear D gene. The ends were cut back, 6 bases at V and 4 bases at J, with 7 bases in the middle. This CDR3 contains 12 residues. Germline V gene lookup returns CDR1 LNHDA and CDR2 SQIVND (reference sequence). CDR3 sequence reads: CASRRGNQPQHF. In DNA, the CDR3 is TGTGCCAGTAGACGAGGAAATCAGCCCCAGCATTTT.

The chain couples TRBV5-4 to TRBJ2-3, with TRBD2 identical over 7 bases. This CDR3 has 16 residues. V dropped 7 bases and J dropped 0; count of bases not matched to a gene: 11. The germline CDR1 and CDR2 sequences are SGHNT and YYREEE (reference sequence). The CDR3 here is CASYSGGGQSTDTQYF. The CDR3 nucleotides are TGTGCCAGCTATTCGGGGGGTGGCCAAAGCACAGATACGCAGTATTTT.

V usage is TRBV30 and J usage is TRBJ1-5; 7 bases fit TRBD1. Germline trimming cut 0 bases from V and 0 bases from J; bases unmatched to any gene: 14. The length of the CDR3 is 19 residues. Germline V gives CDR1 GTSNPN, CDR2 SVGIG (reference sequence). The DNA for the CDR3 is TGTGCCTGGAGTGTACAGGGACAGTTAAGAATTCATAGCAATCAGCCCCAGCATTTT. It encodes CAWSVQGQLRIHSNQPQHF.

CDR3 sequence reads: CASSIGVAYGYTF. The CDR3 nucleotides read TGTGCCAGCAGCATAGGGGTCGCGTATGGCTACACCTTC. The gene calls are TRBV7-2 and TRBJ1-2, with D possibly matching TRBD1 (5 bases). With 5 bases removed from V and 5 bases from J, the gap between germline ends came to 12 bases. The CDR3 spans 13 residues. Germline V gene data show CDR1 as SGHTA and CDR2 as FQGNSA.

The chain links TRBV6-5 to TRBJ2-1; D uncertain. There are 15 residues in the CDR3. Deletions cut 3 bases from V and 5 bases from J, with 14 bases between. In germline, CDR1 is MNHEY, CDR2 SVGAGI. As DNA, the CDR3 is TGTGCCAGCAGTTATGCGAACGACCACAACAATGAGCAGTTCTTC. Amino acid sequence: CASSYANDHNNEQFF.

The chain combines TRBV7-2 with TRBJ2-5, with TRBD2 matching over 7 bases. The CDR3 is 16 residues long. V shed 5 bases, J shed 1 base, and the junction held 10 bases outside the gene matches. Germline V gene data show CDR1 as SGHTA and CDR2 as FQGNSA. CDR3 in DNA: TGTGCCAGCAGCCCCCGGGCTAGCGGAGGCCAAGAGACCCAGTACTTC. Protein: CASSPRASGGQETQYF. Complete variable domain (other parts from reference TRBV7-2 and TRBJ2-5): GAGVSQSPSNKVTEKGKDVELRCDPISGHTALYWYRQSLGQGLEFLIYFQGNSAPDKSGLPSDRFSAERTGGSVSTLTIQRTQQEDSAVYLCASSPRASGGQETQYFGPGTRLLVL.

This clone was seen a handful of times. The chain is built from TRBV10-3 and TRBJ1-4, with TRBD1 matching 11 bases. Germline CDR1 is ENHRY and CDR2 is SYGVKD. V lost 8 bases, J lost 7 bases, and 6 bases stayed unmatched. This CDR3 has 14 amino acids. CDR3 protein: CAIAQGQGGEKLFF. CDR3 in DNA: TGTGCCATCGCACAGGGACAGGGGGGTGAAAAACTGTTTTTT.

This chain links TRBV27 with TRBJ2-1; D may be TRBD1 (5 bases). The germline V gene has CDR1 MNHEY and CDR2 SMNVEV (reference sequence). V shed 2 bases and J shed 6 bases, with 5 bases lying between them. The CDR3 has 12 amino acids. CDR3 DNA: TGTGCCAGCAGTTTAAGGGGCAATGAGCAGTTCTTC. Residues: CASSLRGNEQFF.

This clone was seen a few times. The V gene is TRBV4-3, the J gene TRBJ1-2; D remains unclear. Germline V CDR1 and CDR2: LGHNA, YSLEER. The CDR3 contains 15 residues. With 0 bases removed from V and 4 bases from J, the gap between germline ends came to 12 bases. The chain's CDR3 is CASSQDRATFYGYTF. The CDR3 DNA is TGCGCCAGCAGCCAAGATAGGGCCACCTTCTATGGCTACACCTTC.

V and J are TRBV29-1 and TRBJ1-2; D remains unclear. Trimming stripped 3 bases from V and 6 bases from J, with 5 bases between. CDR3 length equals 10 residues. The germline CDR1 and CDR2 sequences are SQVTM and ANQGSEA. CDR3 coding DNA: TGCAGCGTTGAGCAGAATGGCTACACCTTC. It encodes CSVEQNGYTF.

The chain couples TRBV6-4 to TRBJ2-2, with D unresolved. CDR3 length: 14 amino acids. Germline V gene sequence: CDR1 MRHNA, CDR2 SNTAGT. V was shortened by 3 bases and J by 5 bases, with 10 bases between the two germline ends. The CDR3, as DNA: TGTGCCAGCAGTGAGAAGGACGGAACCGGGGAGCTGTTTTTT. This sequence encodes CASSEKDGTGELFF.

The V gene is TRBV7-2, the J gene TRBJ2-2, with 7 bases matching TRBD1. CDR1 SGHTA and CDR2 FQGNSA come from the germline V gene. V shed 1 base, J shed 4 bases, and the junction held 3 bases outside the gene matches. The CDR3 runs 15 residues. CDR3 amino acids: CASSLVGQLTGELFF. CDR3 nucleotides: TGTGCCAGCAGCTTAGTGGGACAGCTCACCGGGGAGCTGTTTTTT.

This clone has only a few counts. This chain uses TRBV2 with TRBJ1-5, with D possibly TRBD1 on 5 matching bases. CDR1 and CDR2 from the germline V gene are SNHLY and FYNNEI. V was pared by 4 bases and J by 0 bases, with 13 bases between. This CDR3 spans 16 amino acids. The CDR3 DNA reads TGTGCCAGCAGTGCGGGGGGTTCCTATAGCAATCAGCCCCAGCATTTT. This sequence encodes CASSAGGSYSNQPQHF.

The CDR3 nucleotides read TGCGCCAGCAGCCATTACGAGGGACTAGCGGGAGAGCAGTTCTTC. Protein product: CASSHYEGLAGEQFF. This sequence joins TRBV4-1 and TRBJ2-1; 13 bases line up with TRBD2. Per the germline V gene, CDR1 is MGHRA and CDR2 is YSYEKL. The V and J ends lost 3 bases and 10 bases, in that order; junction bases with no gene match: 6. CDR3 length equals 15 residues.

This chain joins TRBV9 and TRBJ2-1, with 10 bases that match TRBD2. The CDR3 contains 15 residues. V lost 3 bases and J lost 4; bases outside the gene matches: 4. CDR1 and CDR2 from the germline V gene are SGDLS and YYNGEE. The CDR3 here is CASSAGLAVYNEQFF. CDR3 in DNA: TGTGCCAGCAGCGCCGGACTAGCGGTATACAATGAGCAGTTCTTC.

This clone has a single count. The CDR3 is CASSSVGDTQYF. The CDR3, as DNA: TGTGCCAGCAGCTCCGTTGGGGATACGCAGTATTTT. The V call is TRBV9, the J call TRBJ2-3; no clear D. V lost 4 bases to trimming and J lost 6 bases, with 9 bases between them. The CDR3 has 12 amino acids. The germline CDR1 and CDR2 sequences are SGDLS and YYNGEE.